The rows below give T cell receptor beta chains drawn from one sample of a study of PD-L1 blockade in urothelial cancer. The data were produced by immunoSEQ multiplex PCR, yet TCRdb's version contains in-frame clones alone and is incomplete. This table holds under 100,000 clones, roughly 82% found once. The sample here was PBMCs, taken around atezolizumab (anti-PD-L1) treatment. Receptor source: a man between 70 and 80 years old with urothelial cancer. Each CDR3 is given with its conserved first and last residue.

CDR3 protein: CASSSGQRDSYEQYF
V gene: TRBV5-4
J gene: TRBJ2-7

CDR3 protein: CASSLGAVLGEQFF
V gene: TRBV11-2
J gene: TRBJ2-1

CDR3 protein: CASSVHRGYEQYF
V gene: TRBV6-1
J gene: TRBJ2-7

CDR3 protein: CASGPGLDTEAFF
V gene: TRBV12-5
J gene: TRBJ1-1

CDR3 protein: CSVVLPNYGYTF
V gene: TRBV29-1
J gene: TRBJ1-2

CDR3 protein: CASSQENQVTGELFF
V gene: TRBV4-3
J gene: TRBJ2-2

CDR3 protein: CASGFTSAGGNEKLFF
V gene: TRBV12-5
J gene: TRBJ1-4

CDR3 protein: CASSLTSGRSNEQFF
V gene: TRBV5-1
J gene: TRBJ2-1

CDR3 protein: CASSLGGFLAYEQYF
V gene: TRBV7-9
J gene: TRBJ2-7

CDR3 protein: CASSLSGTSIHEQFF
V gene: TRBV5-1
J gene: TRBJ2-1

CDR3 protein: CASRDGLNDNEQFF
V gene: TRBV7-8
J gene: TRBJ2-1

CDR3 protein: CASGQSSGNTIYF
V gene: TRBV21-1
J gene: TRBJ1-3

CDR3 protein: CASSQDAGTGASGANVLTF
V gene: TRBV4-3
J gene: TRBJ2-6

CDR3 protein: CSVGQGVYNEQFF
V gene: TRBV29-1
J gene: TRBJ2-1

CDR3 protein: CASSYPGQPNTGELFF
V gene: TRBV5-6
J gene: TRBJ2-2

CDR3 protein: CASSPDRNEKLFF
V gene: TRBV5-8
J gene: TRBJ1-4

CDR3 protein: CASSQVKVETGATEAFF
V gene: TRBV4-2
J gene: TRBJ1-1

CDR3 protein: CASSLGDRDYNEQFF
V gene: TRBV5-1
J gene: TRBJ2-1

CDR3 protein: CASSDSPKGGVQEAQYF
V gene: TRBV6-4
J gene: TRBJ2-5

CDR3 protein: CASSPDRAGANVLTF
V gene: TRBV2
J gene: TRBJ2-6

CDR3 protein: CASQGNRGGYGYTF
V gene: TRBV2
J gene: TRBJ1-2

CDR3 protein: CASSEDREETQYF
V gene: TRBV6-1
J gene: TRBJ2-5

CDR3 protein: CASSLGLAGGLLGTDTQYF
V gene: TRBV9
J gene: TRBJ2-3

CDR3 protein: CASSQTITDTQYF
V gene: TRBV13
J gene: TRBJ2-3

CDR3 protein: CAWREWSGRVNTEAFF
V gene: TRBV30
J gene: TRBJ1-1

CDR3 protein: CASSLGSAQYF
V gene: TRBV2
J gene: TRBJ2-7

CDR3 protein: CASSLLGGQGGTQYF
V gene: TRBV27
J gene: TRBJ2-5

CDR3 protein: CASSPYWKGQDSNQPQHF
V gene: TRBV11-3
J gene: TRBJ1-5

CDR3 protein: CASSLVGDRLSTDTQYF
V gene: TRBV5-6
J gene: TRBJ2-3

CDR3 protein: CASSLGRVQETQYF
V gene: TRBV5-1
J gene: TRBJ2-5

CDR3 protein: CASSQSSEAGNTIYF
V gene: TRBV4-3
J gene: TRBJ1-3

CDR3 protein: CASSLLDSKPKNTEAFF
V gene: TRBV5-6
J gene: TRBJ1-1